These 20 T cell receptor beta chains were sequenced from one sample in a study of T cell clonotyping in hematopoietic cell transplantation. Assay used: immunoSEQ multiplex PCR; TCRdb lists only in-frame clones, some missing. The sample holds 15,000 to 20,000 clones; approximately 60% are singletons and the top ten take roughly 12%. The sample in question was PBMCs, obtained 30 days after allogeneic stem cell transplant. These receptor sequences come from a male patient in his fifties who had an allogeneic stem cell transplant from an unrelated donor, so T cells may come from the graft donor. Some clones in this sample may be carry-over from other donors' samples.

The DNA of the CDR3 is TGTGCCAGCAGTTATCTTACAGGAGAGCAGTACTTC. Encoded protein: CASSYLTGEQYF. The rearrangement uses TRBV6-5 and TRBJ2-7; TRBD1 is a possible D gene (5 bases). Trimming removed 3 bases at V and 7 bases at J, with 10 bases between. There are 12 residues in the CDR3. Germline lookup yields CDR1 MNHEY and CDR2 SVGAGI.

CDR3 protein: CASTSSGNTIYF. The CDR3 nucleotides read TGTGCCAGCACCTCCTCTGGAAACACCATATATTTT. The chain is built from TRBV2 and TRBJ1-3, with unresolved D. Looked up from germline, CDR1 is SNHLY and CDR2 is FYNNEI. Trimming left V 7 bases short and J 0 bases short, with 4 bases between. The CDR3 consists of 12 residues.

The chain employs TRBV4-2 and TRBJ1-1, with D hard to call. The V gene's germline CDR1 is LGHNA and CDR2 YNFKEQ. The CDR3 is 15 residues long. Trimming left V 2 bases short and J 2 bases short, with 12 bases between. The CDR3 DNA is TGTGCCAGCAGCCAATCTCCGACCGCTAACACTGAAGCTTTCTTT. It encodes CASSQSPTANTEAFF.

In DNA, the CDR3 is TGTGCCTGGAGTGTACAGCAGGGGCCCAACACTGAAGCTTTCTTT. It codes for CAWSVQQGPNTEAFF. The chain uses TRBV30 and TRBJ1-1, with a possible D match to TRBD1 (6 bases). This CDR3 is 15 amino acids long. V lost 0 bases and J 2 bases, leaving 13 bases between the germline ends. The germline V gene has CDR1 GTSNPN and CDR2 SVGIG (reference sequence).

The CDR3 nucleotides read TGTGCCTGGAAGGACCAGAACACTGAAGCTTTCTTT. It translates to CAWKDQNTEAFF. The chain carries TRBV30 and TRBJ1-1; no clear D gene. Germline V gene sequence: CDR1 GTSNPN, CDR2 SVGIG (reference sequence). This CDR3 has 12 amino acids. The V end was cut by 4 bases, the J end by 1 base, with 7 bases between.

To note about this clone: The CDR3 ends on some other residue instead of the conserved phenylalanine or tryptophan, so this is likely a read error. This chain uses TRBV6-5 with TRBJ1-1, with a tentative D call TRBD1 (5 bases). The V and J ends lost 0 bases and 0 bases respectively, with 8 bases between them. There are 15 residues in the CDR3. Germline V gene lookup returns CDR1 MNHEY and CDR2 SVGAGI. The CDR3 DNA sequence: TGTGCCAGCAGTTACTCTAGGGGTCTGAACACTGAAGCTTTCTCT. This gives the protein CASSYSRGLNTEAFS.

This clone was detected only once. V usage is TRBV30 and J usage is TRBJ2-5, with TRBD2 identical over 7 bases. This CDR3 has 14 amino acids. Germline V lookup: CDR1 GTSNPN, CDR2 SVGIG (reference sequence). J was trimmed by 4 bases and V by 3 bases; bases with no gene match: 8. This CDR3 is CAWSPRGVGETQYF. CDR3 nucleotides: TGTGCCTGGAGCCCTCGGGGGGTGGGAGAGACCCAGTACTTC. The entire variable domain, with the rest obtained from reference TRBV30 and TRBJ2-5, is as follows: SQTIHQWPATLVQPVGSPLSLECTVEGTSNPNLYWYRQAAGRGLQLLFYSVGIGQISSEVPQNLSASRPQDRQFILSSKKLLLSDSGFYLCAWSPRGVGETQYFGPGTRLLVL.

The CDR3 loop is CASSFMGGSGNTIYF. In DNA form, the CDR3 reads TGTGCCAGCAGCTTCATGGGGGGCAGCGGAAACACCATATATTTT. The rearrangement joins TRBV7-2 to TRBJ1-3; a possible D gene is TRBD1 (6 bases). Germline V gene lookup returns CDR1 SGHTA and CDR2 FQGNSA. V was trimmed by 3 bases and J by 4 bases, leaving 13 bases between them. The CDR3 loop spans 15 amino acids.

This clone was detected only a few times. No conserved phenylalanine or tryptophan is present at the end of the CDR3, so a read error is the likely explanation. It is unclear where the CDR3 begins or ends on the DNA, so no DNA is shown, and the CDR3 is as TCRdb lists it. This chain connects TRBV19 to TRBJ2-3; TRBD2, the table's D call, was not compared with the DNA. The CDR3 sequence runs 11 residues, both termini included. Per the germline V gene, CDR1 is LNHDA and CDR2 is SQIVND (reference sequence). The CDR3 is CARSTSPPSVG.

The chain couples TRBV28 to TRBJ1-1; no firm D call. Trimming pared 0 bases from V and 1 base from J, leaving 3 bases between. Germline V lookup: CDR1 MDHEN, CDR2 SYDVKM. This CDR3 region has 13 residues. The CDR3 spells CASSLWGNTEAFF. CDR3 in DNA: TGTGCCAGCAGTTTATGGGGGAACACTGAAGCTTTCTTT. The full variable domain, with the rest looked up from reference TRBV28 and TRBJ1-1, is DVKVTQSSRYLVKRTGEKVFLECVQDMDHENMFWYRQDPGLGLRLIYFSYDVKMKEKGDIPEGYSVSREKKERFSLILESASTNQTSMYLCASSLWGNTEAFFGQGTRLTVV.

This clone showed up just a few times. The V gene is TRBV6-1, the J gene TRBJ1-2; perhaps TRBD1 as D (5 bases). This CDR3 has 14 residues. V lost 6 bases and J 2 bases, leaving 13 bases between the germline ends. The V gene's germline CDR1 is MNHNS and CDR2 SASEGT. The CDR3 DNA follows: TGTGCCAGCAGAACCGGGACGGGGAACTATGGCTACACCTTC. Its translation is CASRTGTGNYGYTF.

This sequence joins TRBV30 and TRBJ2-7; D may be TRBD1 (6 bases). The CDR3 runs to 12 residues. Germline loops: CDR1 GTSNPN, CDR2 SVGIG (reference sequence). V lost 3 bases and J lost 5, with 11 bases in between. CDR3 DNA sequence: TGTGCCTGGAGCTCCGGACAGAACGAGCAGTACTTC. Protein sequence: CAWSSGQNEQYF.

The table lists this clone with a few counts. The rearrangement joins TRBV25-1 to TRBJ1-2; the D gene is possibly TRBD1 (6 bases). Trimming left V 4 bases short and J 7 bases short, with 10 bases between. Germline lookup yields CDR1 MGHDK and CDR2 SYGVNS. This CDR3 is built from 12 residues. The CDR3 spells CASSAGALGYTF. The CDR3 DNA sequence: TGTGCCAGCAGTGCGGGGGCGCTTGGCTACACCTTC.

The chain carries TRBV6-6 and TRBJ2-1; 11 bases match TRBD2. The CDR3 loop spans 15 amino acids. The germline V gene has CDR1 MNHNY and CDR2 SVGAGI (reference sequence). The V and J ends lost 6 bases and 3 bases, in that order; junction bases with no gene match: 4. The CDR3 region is CASSRTSGFYNEQFF. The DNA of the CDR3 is TGTGCCAGCAGCCGGACTAGCGGGTTCTACAATGAGCAGTTCTTC.

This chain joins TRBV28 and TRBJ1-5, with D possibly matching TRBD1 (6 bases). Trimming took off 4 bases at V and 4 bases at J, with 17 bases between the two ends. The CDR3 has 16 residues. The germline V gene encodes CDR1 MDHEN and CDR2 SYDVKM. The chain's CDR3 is CASSSPRAGVNQPQHF. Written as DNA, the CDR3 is TGTGCCAGCAGTTCCCCTAGGGCAGGGGTAAATCAGCCCCAGCATTTT.

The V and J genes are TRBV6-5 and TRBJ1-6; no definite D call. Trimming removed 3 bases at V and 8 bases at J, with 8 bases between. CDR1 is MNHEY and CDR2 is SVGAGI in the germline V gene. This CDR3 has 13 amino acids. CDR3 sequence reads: CASSYIMDSPLHF. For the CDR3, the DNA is TGTGCCAGCAGTTATATAATGGATTCACCCCTCCACTTT.

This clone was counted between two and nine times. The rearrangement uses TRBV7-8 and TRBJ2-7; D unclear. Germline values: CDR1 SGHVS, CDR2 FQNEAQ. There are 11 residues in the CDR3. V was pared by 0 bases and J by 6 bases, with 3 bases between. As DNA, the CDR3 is TGTGCCAGCAGCTTAGCGACCGAGCAGTACTTC. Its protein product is CASSLATEQYF. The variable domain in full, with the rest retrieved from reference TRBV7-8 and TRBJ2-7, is GAGVSQSPRYKVAKRGQDVALRCDPISGHVSLFWYQQALGQGPEFLTYFQNEAQLDKSGLPSDRFFAERPEGSVSTLKIQRTQQEDSAVYLCASSLATEQYFGPGTRLTVT.

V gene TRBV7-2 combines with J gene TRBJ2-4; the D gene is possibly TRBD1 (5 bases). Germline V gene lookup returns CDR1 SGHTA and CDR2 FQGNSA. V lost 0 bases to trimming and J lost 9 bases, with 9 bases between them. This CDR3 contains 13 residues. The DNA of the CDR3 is TGTGCCAGCAGCTTAGCGGGGCCAGGCATTCAGTACTTC. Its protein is CASSLAGPGIQYF. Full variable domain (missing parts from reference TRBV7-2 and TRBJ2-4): GAGVSQSPSNKVTEKGKDVELRCDPISGHTALYWYRQSLGQGLEFLIYFQGNSAPDKSGLPSDRFSAERTGGSVSTLTIQRTQQEDSAVYLCASSLAGPGIQYFGAGTRLSVL.

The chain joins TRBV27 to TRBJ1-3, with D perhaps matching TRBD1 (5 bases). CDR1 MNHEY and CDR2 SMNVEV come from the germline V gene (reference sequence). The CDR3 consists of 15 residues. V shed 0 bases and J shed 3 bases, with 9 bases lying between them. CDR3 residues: CASSLSVGHGNTIYF. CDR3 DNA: TGTGCCAGCAGTTTATCGGTTGGACATGGAAACACCATATATTTT.

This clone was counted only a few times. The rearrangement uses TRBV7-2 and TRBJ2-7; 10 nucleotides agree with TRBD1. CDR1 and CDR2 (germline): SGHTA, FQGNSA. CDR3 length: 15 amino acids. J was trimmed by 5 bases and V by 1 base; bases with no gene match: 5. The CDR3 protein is CASSLGTGGPDEQYF. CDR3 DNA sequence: TGTGCCAGCAGCTTAGGGACAGGGGGGCCGGACGAGCAGTACTTC.